These 18 T cell receptor beta chains were all obtained from the same sample, sequenced in a study of Ad26.COV2.S vaccination and SARS-CoV-2 variants. As for treatment: roughly 18 received Ad26.COV2.S at low or high dose, single or two shots; about 5 received placebo; per-sample allocation not given. Sample collection was performed on day 63 after the first vaccine or placebo injection. The method was immunoSEQ multiplex PCR; TCRdb's version includes in-frame clones alone and lacks a portion of them. The table lists approximately 480,000 clones, around 85% of them singletons, with roughly 13% in the top ten. Source: peripheral blood, taken in a trial of Ad26.COV2.S vaccine versus placebo. Receptors originate from a person aged 18-65 years who received the Ad26.COV2.S COVID-19 vaccine or a placebo.

The chain employs TRBV11-2 and TRBJ2-1; 10 bases line up with TRBD2. Germline loops: CDR1 SGHAT, CDR2 FQNNGV. The CDR3 has 17 amino acids. The junction had 17 bases not matched to a gene; V was cut back by 5 bases and J by 10 bases. In nucleotides, the CDR3 is TGTGCCAGCAGCCCTAAGGGCCGCCTAGCGGGAGTGGGCGAGCAGTTCTTC. It is translated as CASSPKGRLAGVGEQFF. The entire variable domain, with the rest obtained from reference TRBV11-2 and TRBJ2-1, is as follows: EAGVAQSPRYKIIEKRQSVAFWCNPISGHATLYWYQQILGQGPKLLIQFQNNGVVDDSQLPKDRFSAERLKGVDSTLKIQPAKLEDSAVYLCASSPKGRLAGVGEQFFGPGTRLTVL.

The chain links TRBV4-3 to TRBJ2-7; 10 bases agree with TRBD2. The junction had 5 bases not matched to a gene; V was cut back by 0 bases and J by 3 bases. This CDR3 region has 16 residues. Germline CDR1 and CDR2: LGHNA and YSLEER. The CDR3 DNA reads TGCGCCAGCAGCCAAGAAGCTAGCGGGAGTGACTACGAGCAGTACTTC. This gives the protein CASSQEASGSDYEQYF.

This clone has just a few counts. This rearrangement joins TRBV5-8 to TRBJ2-2; D is unclear. CDR1 is SGHTS and CDR2 is YDEGEE in the germline V gene. V was clipped by 2 bases and J by 6 bases, with 2 bases between them. The CDR3 contains 11 residues. The CDR3 is CASSFSGELFF. DNA of the CDR3: TGTGCCAGCAGCTTTTCCGGGGAGCTGTTTTTT. Using reference TRBV5-8 and TRBJ2-2 for the parts outside the CDR3, the full variable domain is EAGVTQSPTHLIKTRGQQATLRCSPISGHTSVYWYQQALGLGLQFLLWYDEGEERNRGNFPPRFSGRQFPNYSSELNVNALELEDSALYLCASSFSGELFFGEGSRLTVL.

The rearrangement joins TRBV13 to TRBJ2-7; 14 nucleotides line up with TRBD2. CDR3 length: 14 residues. Germline V CDR1 and CDR2: PRHDT, FYEKMQ (reference sequence). Trimming took 8 bases from V and 2 from J; bases not matched to a gene: 2. This chain's CDR3 is CASRLAGGPYEQYF. CDR3 sequence (DNA): TGTGCCAGCCGACTAGCGGGAGGGCCCTACGAGCAGTACTTC.

The sample holds one count of this clone. This rearrangement joins TRBV30 to TRBJ2-1, with D possibly TRBD1 on 6 matching bases. Between the trimmed V and J ends, which lost 3 bases and 9 bases, there was a span of 15 bases. There are 13 residues in the CDR3. Germline V gene data show CDR1 as GTSNPN and CDR2 as SVGIG (reference sequence). CDR3: CAWRPTGFAEQFF. In nucleotides, the CDR3 is TGTGCCTGGAGGCCAACAGGGTTCGCTGAGCAGTTCTTC. Full variable domain (rest looked up from reference TRBV30 and TRBJ2-1): SQTIHQWPATLVQPVGSPLSLECTVEGTSNPNLYWYRQAAGRGLQLLFYSVGIGQISSEVPQNLSASRPQDRQFILSSKKLLLSDSGFYLCAWRPTGFAEQFFGPGTRLTVL.

The chain has TRBV4-2 and TRBJ2-1, with 8 bases matching TRBD2. Germline CDR1 and CDR2: LGHNA and YNFKEQ. The V gene end was trimmed by 4 bases and the J gene end by 7 bases; junction bases not matched to a gene: 9. This CDR3 spans 15 amino acids. The CDR3: CASSPYSGGGNEQFF. The CDR3 coding sequence is TGTGCCAGCAGCCCCTACTCCGGGGGGGGAAATGAGCAGTTCTTC.

This chain connects TRBV3-1 (or the pseudogene TRBV3-2) to TRBJ1-2; D uncertain. With 4 bases removed from V and 4 bases from J, the gap between germline ends came to 7 bases. The CDR3 is 12 residues long. In germline, CDR1 is LGHDT, CDR2 YNNKEL (reference sequence). The CDR3 loop is CASSLASYGYTF. CDR3 nucleotide sequence: TGTGCCAGCAGCCTGGCTTCCTATGGCTACACCTTC.

This rearrangement joins TRBV3-1 (or the pseudogene TRBV3-2) to TRBJ2-7, with D perhaps assigned TRBD1 or TRBD2 (5 bases each). Per the germline V gene, CDR1 is LGHDT and CDR2 is YNNKEL (reference sequence). V was trimmed by 8 bases and J by 5 bases, leaving 16 bases between them. There are 13 residues in the CDR3. In DNA, the CDR3 is TGTGCCAGCCGCTCGGCCCGGGACCACGAGCAGTACTTC. This gives the protein CASRSARDHEQYF.

This chain links TRBV7-9 with TRBJ2-5; weak D call: TRBD2 (5 bases). CDR1 SEHNR and CDR2 FQNEAQ come from the germline V gene (reference sequence). Trimming removed 5 bases at V and 4 bases at J, with 14 bases between. The CDR3 contains 14 residues. CDR3 DNA: TGTGCCAGCAGCCCGGGGTCTCTGGGAGAGACCCAGTACTTC. It is translated as CASSPGSLGETQYF.

The chain joins TRBV2 to TRBJ2-5, with TRBD2 as a possible D gene (5 bases). From germline, CDR1 is SNHLY and CDR2 FYNNEI. This CDR3 region has 13 residues. V gave up 5 bases and J gave up 7 bases, with 14 bases separating them. The CDR3 DNA is TGTGCCAGCAGTCGCGGGCAGGAGGTGACCCAGTACTTC. It translates to CASSRGQEVTQYF.

A few counts support this clone. This chain joins TRBV4-2 and TRBJ1-2; TRBD1 is a possible D gene (5 bases). The germline V gene encodes CDR1 LGHNA and CDR2 YNFKEQ. V was pared by 0 bases and J by 8 bases, with 19 bases between. This CDR3 has 16 residues. CDR3 coding DNA: TGTGCCAGCAGCCAAGATTTAAGTGGGACGAGGTCGGGCTACACCTTC. Protein: CASSQDLSGTRSGYTF.

This clone was found once. The CDR3 DNA follows: TGTGCCAGCACTTCAGGTGCGAACACTGAAGCTTTCTTT. It specifies CASTSGANTEAFF. J is TRBJ1-1 and V is TRBV25-1; D is unclear. The germline V and J ends were trimmed by 7 bases and 1 base, with 10 bases remaining between them. Germline CDR1 is MGHDK and CDR2 is SYGVNS. CDR3 length: 13 residues.

The chain joins TRBV4-3 to TRBJ1-2; no definite D call. The CDR3 consists of 13 residues. The germline V gene has CDR1 LGHNA and CDR2 YSLEER. V lost 0 bases and J lost 9, with 11 bases in between. CDR3 DNA: TGCGCCAGCAGCCAAGATAATCCGGGAAGCTACACCTTC. Its translation: CASSQDNPGSYTF.

The rearrangement uses TRBV2 and TRBJ2-1; 9 bases match TRBD2. Unmatched junction bases numbered 5, after V lost 7 bases and J lost 7 bases. The CDR3 sequence is 13 residues long. Germline-derived CDR1 and CDR2 are SNHLY and FYNNEI. The CDR3 coding sequence is TGTGCCAGCAACGCGGGAGGGGCGAATGAGCAGTTCTTC. It encodes CASNAGGANEQFF. The full variable domain, completed using reference TRBV2 and TRBJ2-1, is EPEVTQTPSHQVTQMGQEVILRCVPISNHLYFYWYRQILGQKVEFLVSFYNNEISEKSEIFDDQFSVERPDGSNFTLKIRSTKLEDSAMYFCASNAGGANEQFFGPGTRLTVL.

In the case of this clone: This specimen includes other DNA sequences encoding the same CDR3. The rearrangement joins TRBV9 to TRBJ2-5; unclear D gene. Germline lookup yields CDR1 SGDLS and CDR2 YYNGEE. CDR3 length: 14 amino acids. V lost 0 bases and J 5 bases, leaving 11 bases between the germline ends. The CDR3 nucleotides are TGTGCCAGCAGCGTAGGCCCGGGCGCGGAGACCCAGTACTTC. The encoded protein is CASSVGPGAETQYF. Looking up the rest from reference TRBV9 and TRBJ2-5 gives the full variable domain: DSGVTQTPKHLITATGQRVTLRCSPRSGDLSVYWYQQSLDQGLQFLIQYYNGEERAKGNILERFSAQQFPDLHSELNLSSLELGDSALYFCASSVGPGAETQYFGPGTRLLVL.

The chain combines TRBV7-3 with TRBJ2-1; D possibly corresponds to TRBD2 (6 bases). Trimming cost V 5 bases and J 10 bases, with 15 bases left between them. Germline values: CDR1 SGHTA, CDR2 FQGTGA. The length of the CDR3 is 13 residues. The CDR3 reads CASSPAGGGEQFF. DNA for the CDR3: TGTGCCAGCAGCCCAGCGGGTGGAGGGGAGCAGTTCTTC. The whole variable domain, filled in from reference TRBV7-3 and TRBJ2-1, reads GAGVSQTPSNKVTEKGKYVELRCDPISGHTALYWYRQSLGQGPEFLIYFQGTGAADDSGLPNDRFFAVRPEGSVSTLKIQRTERGDSAVYLCASSPAGGGEQFFGPGTRLTVL.

The chain couples TRBV7-9 to TRBJ2-6; D remains unclear. V dropped 5 bases and J dropped 12 bases, with 20 bases sitting between them. CDR3 size: 15 residues. Germline V gene data show CDR1 as SEHNR and CDR2 as FQNEAQ (reference sequence). Written as DNA, the CDR3 is TGTGCCAGCAGCCCACTGAAACAAGGTACCTCCGTCCTGACTTTC. This encodes CASSPLKQGTSVLTF. The full variable domain, in which reference TRBV7-9 and TRBJ2-6 provide the parts outside the CDR3, is DTGVSQNPRHKITKRGQNVTFRCDPISEHNRLYWYRQTLGQGPEFLTYFQNEAQLEKSRLLSDRFSAERPKGSFSTLEIQRTEQGDSAMYLCASSPLKQGTSVLTFGAGSRLTVL.

The V call is TRBV5-1, the J call TRBJ2-1; 10 bases align to TRBD2. Germline assignment: CDR1 SGHRS and CDR2 YFSETQ. The CDR3 spans 13 residues. V shed 6 bases and J 15 bases; nucleotides not matched to a gene: 12. The CDR3 DNA follows: TGCGCCAGCACCACGACAGCGGGAGGGCCCCCGTTCTTC. This translates into CASTTTAGGPPFF. The variable domain in full, with the rest retrieved from reference TRBV5-1 and TRBJ2-1, is KAGVTQTPRYLIKTRGQQVTLSCSPISGHRSVSWYQQTPGQGLQFLFEYFSETQRNKGNFPGRFSGRQFSNSRSEMNVSTLELGDSALYLCASTTTAGGPPFFGPGTRLTVL.